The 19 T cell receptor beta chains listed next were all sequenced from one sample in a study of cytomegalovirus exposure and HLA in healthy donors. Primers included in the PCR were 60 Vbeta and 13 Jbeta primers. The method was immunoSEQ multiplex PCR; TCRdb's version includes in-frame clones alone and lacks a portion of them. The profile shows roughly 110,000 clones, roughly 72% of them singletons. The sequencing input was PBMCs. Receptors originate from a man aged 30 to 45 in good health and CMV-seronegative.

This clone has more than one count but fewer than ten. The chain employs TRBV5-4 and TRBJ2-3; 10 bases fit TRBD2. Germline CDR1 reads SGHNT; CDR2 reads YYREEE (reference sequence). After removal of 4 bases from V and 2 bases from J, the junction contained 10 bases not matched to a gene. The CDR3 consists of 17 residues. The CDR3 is CASSDNSGTSVTDTQYF. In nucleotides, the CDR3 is TGTGCCAGCAGCGACAACTCCGGGACTAGCGTCACAGATACGCAGTATTTT.

CDR3 protein: CASSPTGMGTQYF. The CDR3 coding sequence is TGCGCCAGCAGCCCGACGGGGATGGGGACCCAGTACTTC. The V call is TRBV4-1, the J call TRBJ2-5, with D possibly matching TRBD2 (5 bases). V lost 4 bases and J 7 bases, leaving 13 bases between the germline ends. The CDR3 is 13 amino acids. Germline V gene lookup returns CDR1 MGHRA and CDR2 YSYEKL.

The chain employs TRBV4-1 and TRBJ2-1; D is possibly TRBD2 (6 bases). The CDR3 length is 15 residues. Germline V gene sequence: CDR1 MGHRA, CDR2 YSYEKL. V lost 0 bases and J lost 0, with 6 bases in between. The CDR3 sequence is CASSQDGSSYNEQFF. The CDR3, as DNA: TGCGCCAGCAGCCAAGACGGGAGCTCCTACAATGAGCAGTTCTTC.

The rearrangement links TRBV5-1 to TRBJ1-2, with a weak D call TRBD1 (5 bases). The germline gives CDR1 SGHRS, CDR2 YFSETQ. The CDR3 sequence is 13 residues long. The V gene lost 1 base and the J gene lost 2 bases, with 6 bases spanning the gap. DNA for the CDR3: TGCGCCAGCAGCTTGCCAGGGAACTATGGCTACACCTTC. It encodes CASSLPGNYGYTF.

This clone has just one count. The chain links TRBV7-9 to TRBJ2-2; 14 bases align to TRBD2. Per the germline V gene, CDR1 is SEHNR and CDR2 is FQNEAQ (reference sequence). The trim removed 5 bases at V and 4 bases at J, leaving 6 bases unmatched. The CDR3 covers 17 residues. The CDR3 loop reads CASSPRTSGRFTGELFF. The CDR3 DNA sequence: TGTGCCAGCAGCCCCCGGACTAGCGGGAGGTTCACCGGGGAGCTGTTTTTT. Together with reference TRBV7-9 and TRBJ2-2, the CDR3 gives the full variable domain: DTGVSQNPRHKITKRGQNVTFRCDPISEHNRLYWYRQTLGQGPEFLTYFQNEAQLEKSRLLSDRFSAERPKGSFSTLEIQRTEQGDSAMYLCASSPRTSGRFTGELFFGEGSRLTVL.

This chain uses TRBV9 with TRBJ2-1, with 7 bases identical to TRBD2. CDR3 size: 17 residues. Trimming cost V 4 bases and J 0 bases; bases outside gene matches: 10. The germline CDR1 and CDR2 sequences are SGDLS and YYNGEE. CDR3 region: CASSPPGLPSSYNEQFF. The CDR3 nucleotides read TGTGCCAGCAGCCCACCGGGACTACCGAGCTCCTACAATGAGCAGTTCTTC.

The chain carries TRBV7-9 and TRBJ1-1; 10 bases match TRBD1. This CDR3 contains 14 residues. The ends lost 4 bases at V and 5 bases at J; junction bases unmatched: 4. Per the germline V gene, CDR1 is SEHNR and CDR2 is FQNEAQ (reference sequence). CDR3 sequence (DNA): TGTGCCAGCAGCTCTGACAGGGGGCGGACTGAAGCTTTCTTT. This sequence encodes CASSSDRGRTEAFF.

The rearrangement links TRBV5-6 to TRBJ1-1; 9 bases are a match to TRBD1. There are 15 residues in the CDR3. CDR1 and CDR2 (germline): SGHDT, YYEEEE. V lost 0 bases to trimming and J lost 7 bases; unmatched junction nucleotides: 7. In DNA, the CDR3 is TGTGCCAGCAGCTTGGGTGTACAGGGGGCGGGTGAAGCTTTCTTT. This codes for CASSLGVQGAGEAFF.

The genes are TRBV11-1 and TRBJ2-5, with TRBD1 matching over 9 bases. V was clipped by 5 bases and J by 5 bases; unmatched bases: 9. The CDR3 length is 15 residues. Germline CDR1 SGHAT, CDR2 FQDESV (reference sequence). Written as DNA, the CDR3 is TGTGCCAGCAGCACCAGGGACAGGGCTAGGGAGACCCAGTACTTC. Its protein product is CASSTRDRARETQYF.

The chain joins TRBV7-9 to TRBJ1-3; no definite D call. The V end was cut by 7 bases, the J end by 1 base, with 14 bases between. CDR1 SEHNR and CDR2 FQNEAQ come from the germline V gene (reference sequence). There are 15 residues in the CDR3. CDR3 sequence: CASNSNLGSGNTIYF. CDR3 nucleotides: TGTGCCAGCAATTCCAATCTCGGGTCTGGAAACACCATATATTTT. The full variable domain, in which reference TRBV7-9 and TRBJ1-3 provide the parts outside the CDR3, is DTGVSQNPRHKITKRGQNVTFRCDPISEHNRLYWYRQTLGQGPEFLTYFQNEAQLEKSRLLSDRFSAERPKGSFSTLEIQRTEQGDSAMYLCASNSNLGSGNTIYFGEGSWLTVV.

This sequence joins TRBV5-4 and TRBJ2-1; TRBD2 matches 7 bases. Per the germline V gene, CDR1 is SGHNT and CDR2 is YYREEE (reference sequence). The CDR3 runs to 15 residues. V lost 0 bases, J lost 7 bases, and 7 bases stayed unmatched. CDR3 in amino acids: CASSLGAGEGNEQFF. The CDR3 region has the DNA TGTGCCAGCAGCTTGGGGGCGGGAGAGGGAAATGAGCAGTTCTTC.

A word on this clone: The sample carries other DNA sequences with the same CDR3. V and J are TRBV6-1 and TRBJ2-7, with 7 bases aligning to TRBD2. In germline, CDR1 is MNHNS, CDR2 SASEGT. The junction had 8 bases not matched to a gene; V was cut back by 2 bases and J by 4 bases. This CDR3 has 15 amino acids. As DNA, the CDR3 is TGTGCCAGCAGTGAACGGGAGGTGGGTGCATACGAGCAGTACTTC. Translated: CASSEREVGAYEQYF.

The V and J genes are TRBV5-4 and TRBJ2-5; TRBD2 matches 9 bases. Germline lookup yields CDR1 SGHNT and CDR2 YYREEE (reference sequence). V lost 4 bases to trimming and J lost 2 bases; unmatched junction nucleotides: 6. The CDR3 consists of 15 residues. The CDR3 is CASSPYLAGQETQYF. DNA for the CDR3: TGTGCCAGCAGCCCTTACCTAGCGGGGCAAGAGACCCAGTACTTC. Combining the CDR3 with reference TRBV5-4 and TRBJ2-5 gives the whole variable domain ETGVTQSPTHLIKTRGQQVTLRCSSQSGHNTVSWYQQALGQGPQFIFQYYREEENGRGNFPPRFSGLQFPNYSSELNVNALELDDSALYLCASSPYLAGQETQYFGPGTRLLVL.

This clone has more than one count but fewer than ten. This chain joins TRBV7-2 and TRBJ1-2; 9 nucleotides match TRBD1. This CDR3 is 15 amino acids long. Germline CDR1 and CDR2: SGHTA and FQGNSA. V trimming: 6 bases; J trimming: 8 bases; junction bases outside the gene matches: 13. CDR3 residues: CASSQTPGQGIGYTF. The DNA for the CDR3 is TGTGCCAGCAGTCAAACCCCGGGACAGGGCATCGGCTACACCTTC.

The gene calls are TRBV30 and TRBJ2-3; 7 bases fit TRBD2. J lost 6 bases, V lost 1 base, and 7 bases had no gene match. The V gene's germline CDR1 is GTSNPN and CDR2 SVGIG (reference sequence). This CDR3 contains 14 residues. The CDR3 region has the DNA TGTGCCTGGAGTGGGGGGGGTGTTGGGGATACGCAGTATTTT. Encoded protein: CAWSGGGVGDTQYF.

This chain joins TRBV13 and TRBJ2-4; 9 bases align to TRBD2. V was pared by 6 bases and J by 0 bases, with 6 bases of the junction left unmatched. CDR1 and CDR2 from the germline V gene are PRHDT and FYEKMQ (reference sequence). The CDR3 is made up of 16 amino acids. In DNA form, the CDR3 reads TGTGCCAGCAGAAGTATAGCGGGAGTAGCCAAAAACATTCAGTACTTC. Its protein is CASRSIAGVAKNIQYF.

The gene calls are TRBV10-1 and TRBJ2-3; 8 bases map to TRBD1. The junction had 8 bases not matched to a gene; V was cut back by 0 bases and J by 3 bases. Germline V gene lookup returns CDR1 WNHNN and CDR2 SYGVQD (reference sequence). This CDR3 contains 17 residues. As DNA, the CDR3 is TGCGCCAGCAGTGAGTCGATTGGCCAGGGGGCGACAGATACGCAGTATTTT. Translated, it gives CASSESIGQGATDTQYF.

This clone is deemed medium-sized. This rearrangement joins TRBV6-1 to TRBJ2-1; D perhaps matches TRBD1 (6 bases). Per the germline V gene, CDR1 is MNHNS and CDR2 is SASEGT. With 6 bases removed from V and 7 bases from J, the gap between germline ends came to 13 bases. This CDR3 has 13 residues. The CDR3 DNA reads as TGTGCCAGCAGCGCAGGGGAAACGAATGAGCAGTTCTTC. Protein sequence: CASSAGETNEQFF.

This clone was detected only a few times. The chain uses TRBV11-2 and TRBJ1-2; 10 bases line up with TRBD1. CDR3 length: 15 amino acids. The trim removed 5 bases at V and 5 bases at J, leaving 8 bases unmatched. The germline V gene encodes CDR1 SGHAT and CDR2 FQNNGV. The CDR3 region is CASSPRDRGIYGYTF. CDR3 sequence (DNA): TGTGCCAGCAGCCCGAGGGACAGGGGTATTTATGGCTACACCTTC.